This TCR beta chain came from a study of blood T cells in healthy people across ages. On this clonotype: The target antigen is unknown.

Trimming at V came to 5 bases and at J to 5 bases, leaving 9 bases not matched to a gene. The CDR3 contains 16 residues. The germline V gene has CDR1 MDHEN and CDR2 SYDVKM. Study-level findings and limits: PBMC samples, being unsorted, prevented any conclusive comparison of naive and antigen-experienced cells. Both higher diversity and more naive CD4+ cells marked long-lived donors when set against aged donors.

Combining a sample-barcoded 5' primer with a J-beta primer mix, a second PCR ran for 7 to 11 cycles. TCRdb re-analysed the 5' RACE reads in MiXCR, keeping a single row per CDR3 protein. The sample has some 1.6 million distinct CDR3 sequences, almost 35% seen once. This clonotype was sampled from a woman aged 25 to 39 in good health. The sequenced sample consisted of blood. The chain links TRBV28 to TRBJ2-3, with 11 bases lining up with TRBD2. CDR3 DNA: TGTGCCAGCAGTAGTATAGCGGGGGGGTACGAAGATACGCAGTATTTT. As protein: CASSSIAGGYEDTQYF.